This is a list of T cell receptor beta chains from one sample in a study of PD-L1 blockade in urothelial cancer. Assay used: immunoSEQ multiplex PCR; TCRdb lists only in-frame clones, some missing. The table shows approximately 36,000 clones, with around four fifths occurring only once. The sample was PBMCs, taken around atezolizumab (anti-PD-L1) treatment. These receptors all stem from a man aged 35-49 years with urothelial cancer. Both conserved end residues are part of each CDR3. Fields, in order: J gene, V gene, D gene, clone size, CDR3 protein, CDR3 DNA. The D gene is left open where the match is weak. The size field is filled for only some rows; it gives once, few, many or a size class.

>TRBJ1-5|TRBV2|-|-
CASSEGGQGKQPQHF
TGTGCCAGCAGTGAAGGGGGGCAGGGTAAGCAGCCCCAGCATTTT
>TRBJ2-3|TRBV19|-|-
CASSIAEGPDTQYF
TGTGCCAGTAGTATCGCGGAGGGTCCGGATACGCAGTATTTT
>TRBJ2-3|TRBV10-1|-|-
CASSPSTSRLTDTQYF
TGCGCCAGCAGCCCCTCTACCTCCCGTCTCACAGATACGCAGTATTTT
>TRBJ2-2|TRBV6-1|-|-
CASITQPETGELFF
TGTGCCAGCATCACACAGCCCGAGACCGGGGAGCTGTTTTTT
>TRBJ2-3|TRBV28|TRBD1|-
CASSGDRGPDTQYF
TGTGCCAGCTCTGGGGACAGGGGGCCAGATACGCAGTATTTT
>TRBJ2-3|TRBV6-1|TRBD1|few
CASRKQGQGDTQYF
TGTGCCAGCAGAAAACAGGGGCAGGGGGATACGCAGTATTTT
>TRBJ2-3|TRBV14|TRBD1|-
CASSPTVRGQGVDTQYF
TGTGCCAGCAGCCCCACGGTCCGAGGACAGGGGGTAGATACGCAGTATTTT
>TRBJ2-1|TRBV14|TRBD2|-
CASSLTSSLHNEQFF
TGTGCCAGCAGCTTGACTAGCAGCCTACACAATGAGCAGTTCTTC
>TRBJ2-1|TRBV7-2|-|-
CASSLRQGTPYNEQFF
TGTGCCAGCAGCTTACGGCAGGGGACCCCCTACAATGAGCAGTTCTTC
>TRBJ1-2|TRBV7-9|-|-
CASSSIYGYTF
TGTGCCAGCAGCTCAATCTATGGCTACACCTTC
>TRBJ2-2|TRBV9|-|-
CASSATRLTNTGELFF
TGTGCCAGCAGCGCGACTAGATTAACGAACACCGGGGAGCTGTTTTTT
>TRBJ2-2|TRBV5-4|-|-
CASSLVAGPSGYTGELFF
TGTGCCAGCAGCTTGGTTGCAGGCCCTTCGGGGTACACCGGGGAGCTGTTTTTT
>TRBJ2-2|TRBV6-1|-|-
CASSEAWRKGKLFF
TGTGCCAGCAGTGAAGCGTGGCGAAAGGGGAAGCTGTTTTTT
>TRBJ1-3|TRBV6-1|-|-
CASSSTPSSGNTIYF
TGTGCCAGCAGTAGTACTCCGAGCTCTGGAAACACCATATATTTT
>TRBJ2-1|TRBV28|TRBD1|-
CASSLRTGGRRTYNEQFF
TGTGCCAGCAGTTTACGGACAGGGGGCCGTCGCACCTACAATGAGCAGTTCTTC
>TRBJ1-1|TRBV7-2|TRBD1|few
CASSKQGVGTEAFF
TGTGCCAGCAGCAAACAGGGGGTTGGCACTGAAGCTTTCTTT
>TRBJ2-2|TRBV9|-|-
CASSVQGYTGELFF
TGTGCCAGCAGCGTACAGGGTTACACCGGGGAGCTGTTTTTT
>TRBJ2-1|TRBV7-2|-|-
CASSSYSGNEQFF
TGTGCCAGCAGCTCCTATTCGGGCAATGAGCAGTTCTTC
>TRBJ2-2|TRBV4-1|TRBD2|-
CASSQDVAGGAGELFF
TGCGCCAGCAGCCAAGATGTTGCGGGAGGGGCCGGGGAGCTGTTTTTT
>TRBJ1-5|TRBV27|-|once
CASSLQKGANQPQHF
TGTGCCAGCAGTTTACAGAAAGGAGCCAATCAGCCCCAGCATTTT
>TRBJ2-1|TRBV28|TRBD2|-
CAIGLAGDNEQFF
TGTGCCATCGGACTAGCGGGGGACAATGAGCAGTTCTTC
>TRBJ2-1|TRBV5-6|-|once
CASSFLGGSSYNEQFF
TGTGCCAGCAGCTTCCTCGGTGGGAGCTCCTACAATGAGCAGTTCTTC
>TRBJ1-2|TRBV29-1|TRBD1|-
CSIRKQGNYGYTF
TGCAGCATTAGAAAACAGGGGAACTATGGCTACACCTTC
>TRBJ2-7|TRBV25-1|TRBD2|-
CATVPSLAGVGEQYF
TGTGCCACCGTCCCTTCATTAGCGGGAGTGGGCGAGCAGTACTTC
>TRBJ2-2|TRBV5-1|-|-
CASSLGAQAGELFF
TGCGCCAGCAGCTTGGGCGCCCAGGCCGGGGAGCTGTTTTTT
>TRBJ2-2|TRBV4-3|-|-
CASSQDIDGELFF
TGCGCCAGCAGCCAAGATATAGACGGGGAGCTGTTTTTT
>TRBJ2-1|TRBV19|TRBD2|-
CASSVTSGSHNEQFF
TGTGCCAGTAGTGTAACTAGCGGGAGTCACAATGAGCAGTTCTTC
>TRBJ1-5|TRBV19|TRBD1|-
CASSPQGWRQPQHF
TGTGCCAGTAGTCCACAGGGGTGGAGGCAGCCCCAGCATTTT
>TRBJ2-1|TRBV29-1|-|-
CSVEGLVNEQFF
TGCAGCGTTGAAGGGCTAGTCAATGAGCAGTTCTTC
>TRBJ2-7|TRBV7-8|TRBD2|-
CASSSGLAGPAGEQYF
TGTGCCAGCAGCTCTGGACTAGCGGGGCCTGCTGGTGAGCAGTACTTC
>TRBJ2-1|TRBV28|TRBD2|-
CASSLQSLAGAHNEQFF
TGTGCCAGCAGTTTACAGTCCCTAGCGGGAGCGCACAATGAGCAGTTCTTC